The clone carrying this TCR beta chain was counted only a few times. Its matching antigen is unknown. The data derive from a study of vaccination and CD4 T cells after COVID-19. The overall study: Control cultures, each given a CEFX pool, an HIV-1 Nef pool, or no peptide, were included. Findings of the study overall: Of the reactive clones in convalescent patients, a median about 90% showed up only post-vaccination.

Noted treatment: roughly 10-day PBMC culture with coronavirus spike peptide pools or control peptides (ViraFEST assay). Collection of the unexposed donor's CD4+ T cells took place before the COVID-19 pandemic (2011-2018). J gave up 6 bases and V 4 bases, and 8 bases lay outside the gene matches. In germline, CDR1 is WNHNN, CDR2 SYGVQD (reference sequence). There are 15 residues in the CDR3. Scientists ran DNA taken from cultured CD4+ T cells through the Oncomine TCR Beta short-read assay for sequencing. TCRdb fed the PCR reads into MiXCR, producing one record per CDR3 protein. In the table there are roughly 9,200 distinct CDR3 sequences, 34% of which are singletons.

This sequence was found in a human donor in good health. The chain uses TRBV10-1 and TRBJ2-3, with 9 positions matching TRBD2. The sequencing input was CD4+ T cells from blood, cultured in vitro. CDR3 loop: CASSGRASGADTQYF. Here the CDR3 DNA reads TGCGCCAGCAGTGGGAGAGCTAGCGGGGCGGATACGCAGTATTTT.